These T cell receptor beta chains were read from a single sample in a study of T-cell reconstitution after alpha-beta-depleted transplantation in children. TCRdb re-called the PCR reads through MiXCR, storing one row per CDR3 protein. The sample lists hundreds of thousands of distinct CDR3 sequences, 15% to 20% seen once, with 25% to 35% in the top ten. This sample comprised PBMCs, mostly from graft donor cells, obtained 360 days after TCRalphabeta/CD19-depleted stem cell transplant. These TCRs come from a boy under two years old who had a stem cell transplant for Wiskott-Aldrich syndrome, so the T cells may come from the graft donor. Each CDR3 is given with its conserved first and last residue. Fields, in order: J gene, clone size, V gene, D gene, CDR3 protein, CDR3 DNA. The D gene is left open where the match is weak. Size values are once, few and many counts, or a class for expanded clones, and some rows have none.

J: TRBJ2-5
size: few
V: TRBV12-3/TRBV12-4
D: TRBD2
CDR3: CASSLGLAGGSQYF
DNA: TGTGCCAGCAGTTTGGGACTAGCGGGAGGGTCCCAGTACTTC

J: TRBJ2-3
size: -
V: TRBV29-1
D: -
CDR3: CSVRGPSTDTQYF
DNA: TGCAGCGTTCGCGGACCGAGCACAGATACGCAGTATTTT

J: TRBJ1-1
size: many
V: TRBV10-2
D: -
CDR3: CASANSGGGTEAFF
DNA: TGCGCCAGCGCCAACAGTGGGGGAGGCACTGAAGCTTTCTTT

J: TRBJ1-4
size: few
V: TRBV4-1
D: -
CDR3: CASSRFPGHTNEKLFF
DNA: TGCGCCAGCAGCCGATTTCCGGGACACACCAATGAAAAACTGTTTTTT

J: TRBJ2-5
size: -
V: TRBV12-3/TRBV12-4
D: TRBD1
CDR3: CASRYRQGRGETQYF
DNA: TGTGCCAGCAGGTATCGACAGGGGAGAGGAGAGACCCAGTACTTC

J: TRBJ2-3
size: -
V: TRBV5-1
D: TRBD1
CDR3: CASSLLGGPGTGDTQYF
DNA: TGCGCCAGCAGCTTGCTAGGGGGCCCCGGCACAGGAGATACGCAGTATTTT

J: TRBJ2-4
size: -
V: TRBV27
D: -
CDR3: CASKQPGAKNIQYF
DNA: TGTGCCAGCAAACAACCCGGGGCCAAAAACATTCAGTACTTC

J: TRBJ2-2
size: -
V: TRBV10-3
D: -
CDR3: CAIRERQDNTGELFF
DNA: TGTGCCATCAGAGAGAGGCAGGACAACACCGGGGAGCTGTTTTTT

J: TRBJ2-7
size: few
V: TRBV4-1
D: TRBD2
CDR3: CASSQVRGVLLYEQYF
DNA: TGCGCCAGCAGCCAAGTTCGGGGGGTCCTACTCTACGAGCAGTACTTC

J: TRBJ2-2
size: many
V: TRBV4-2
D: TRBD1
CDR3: CASSHPGQGSGTGELFF
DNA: TGTGCCAGCAGCCACCCCGGACAGGGATCGGGCACCGGGGAGCTGTTTTTT

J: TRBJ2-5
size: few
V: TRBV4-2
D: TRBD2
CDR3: CASSQGPGGPSETQYF
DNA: TGTGCCAGCAGCCAAGGACCGGGGGGGCCCTCCGAGACCCAGTACTTC

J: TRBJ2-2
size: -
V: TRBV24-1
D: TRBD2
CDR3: CATSDSPGGPSTGELFF
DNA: TGTGCCACCAGTGATTCCCCGGGAGGGCCTAGCACCGGGGAGCTGTTTTTT

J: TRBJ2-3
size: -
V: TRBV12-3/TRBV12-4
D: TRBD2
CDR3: CASSFAGTSGANTQYF
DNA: TGTGCCAGCAGTTTCGCTGGGACTAGCGGGGCTAATACGCAGTATTTT

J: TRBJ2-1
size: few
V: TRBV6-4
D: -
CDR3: CASINRDWNNEQFF
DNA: TGTGCCAGCATCAACCGGGACTGGAACAATGAGCAGTTCTTC

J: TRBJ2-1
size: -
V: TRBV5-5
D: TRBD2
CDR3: CASSLWGEGYNEQFF
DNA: TGTGCCAGCAGCTTGTGGGGGGAGGGATACAATGAGCAGTTCTTC

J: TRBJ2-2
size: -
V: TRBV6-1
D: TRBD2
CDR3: CASSVRLAGDRTGELFF
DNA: TGTGCCAGCAGTGTAAGACTAGCGGGAGATCGAACCGGGGAGCTGTTTTTT

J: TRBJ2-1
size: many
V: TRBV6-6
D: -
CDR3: CASSRSGNEQFF
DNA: TGTGCCAGCAGTAGATCGGGGAATGAGCAGTTCTTC

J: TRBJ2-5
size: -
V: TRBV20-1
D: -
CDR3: CSAREEGRETQYF
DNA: TGCAGTGCTAGAGAAGAGGGGAGAGAGACCCAGTACTTC

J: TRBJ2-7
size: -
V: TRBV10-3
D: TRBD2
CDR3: CAIRPFQGGSSGIKGYEQYF
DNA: TGTGCCATCAGGCCATTTCAGGGGGGCTCTAGCGGGATTAAGGGCTACGAGCAGTACTTC

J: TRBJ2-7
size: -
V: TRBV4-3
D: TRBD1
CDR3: CASSQDRDRDYEQYF
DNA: TGCGCCAGCAGCCAAGATCGGGACAGGGACTACGAGCAGTACTTC

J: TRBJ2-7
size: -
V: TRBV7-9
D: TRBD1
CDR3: CASSFSEQGLIKQYF
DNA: TGTGCCAGCAGCTTCTCGGAACAGGGGCTTATCAAGCAGTACTTC

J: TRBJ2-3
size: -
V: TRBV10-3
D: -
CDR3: CAIGGITSTDTQYF
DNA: TGTGCCATCGGTGGGATCACTAGCACAGATACGCAGTATTTT

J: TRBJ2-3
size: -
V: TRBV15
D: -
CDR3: CATSRVGKRSTDTQYF
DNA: TGTGCCACCAGCAGAGTAGGAAAACGAAGCACAGATACGCAGTATTTT

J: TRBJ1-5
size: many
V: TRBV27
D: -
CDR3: CASSEAYSNQPQHF
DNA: TGTGCCAGCAGTGAGGCATATAGCAATCAGCCCCAGCATTTT

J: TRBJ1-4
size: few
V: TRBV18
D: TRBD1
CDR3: CASSPPGQGAFEKLFF
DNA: TGTGCCAGCTCACCACCGGGACAGGGGGCGTTTGAAAAACTGTTTTTT

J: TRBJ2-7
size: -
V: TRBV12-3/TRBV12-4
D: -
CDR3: CASSFAAPYEQYF
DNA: TGTGCCAGCAGTTTCGCAGCTCCCTACGAGCAGTACTTC

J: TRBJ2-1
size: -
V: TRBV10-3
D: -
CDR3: CAISESTVLINEQFF
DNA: TGTGCCATCAGTGAGAGTACAGTGTTAATCAATGAGCAGTTCTTC

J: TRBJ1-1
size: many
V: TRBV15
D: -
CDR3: CATSRPHGSEAFF
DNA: TGTGCCACCAGCAGGCCCCATGGATCGGAAGCTTTCTTT

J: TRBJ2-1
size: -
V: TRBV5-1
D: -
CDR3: CASSGSLGGTYNEQFF
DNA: TGCGCCAGCAGCGGATCACTGGGCGGGACCTACAATGAGCAGTTCTTC

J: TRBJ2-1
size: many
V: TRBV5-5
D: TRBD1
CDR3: CASSPPGQGSNEQFF
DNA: TGTGCCAGCAGCCCCCCGGGACAGGGAAGCAATGAGCAGTTCTTC

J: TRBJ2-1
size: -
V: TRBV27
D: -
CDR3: CASSKNILGNEQFF
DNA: TGTGCCAGCAGTAAAAATATACTCGGCAATGAGCAGTTCTTC

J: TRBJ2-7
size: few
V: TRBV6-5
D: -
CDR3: CASSYLGQMAYEQYF
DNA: TGTGCCAGCAGTTACTTAGGACAGATGGCCTACGAGCAGTACTTC

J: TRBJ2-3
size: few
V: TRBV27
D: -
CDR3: CASSLFQRADTQYF
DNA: TGTGCCAGCAGTTTGTTTCAGAGGGCGGATACGCAGTATTTT

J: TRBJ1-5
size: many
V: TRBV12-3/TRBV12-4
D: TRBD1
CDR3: CASSLGGTAQPQHF
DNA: TGTGCCAGCAGTTTGGGAGGGACAGCTCAGCCCCAGCATTTT

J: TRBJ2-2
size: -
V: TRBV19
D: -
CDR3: CASSDQELFF
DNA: TGTGCCAGTAGTGACCAGGAGCTGTTTTTT

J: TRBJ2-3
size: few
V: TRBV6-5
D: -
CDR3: CASSYRTPRDTDTQYF
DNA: TGTGCCAGCAGTTATCGGACACCAAGGGACACAGATACGCAGTATTTT

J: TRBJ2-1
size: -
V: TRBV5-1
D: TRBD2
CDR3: CASSPRGGNEQFF
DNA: TGCGCCAGCAGCCCCCGGGGGGGGAATGAGCAGTTCTTC

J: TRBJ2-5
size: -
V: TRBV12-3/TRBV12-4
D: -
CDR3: CASTKVSFSAQYF
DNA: TGTGCCAGCACAAAGGTCTCTTTTTCAGCCCAGTACTTC

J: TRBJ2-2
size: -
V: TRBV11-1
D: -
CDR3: CASSLVKTRGPHRDTGELFF
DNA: TGTGCCAGCAGCTTAGTTAAGACGCGGGGGCCCCATCGCGACACCGGGGAGCTGTTTTTT

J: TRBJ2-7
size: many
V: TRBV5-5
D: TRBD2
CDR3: CASSFLAGGYYEQYF
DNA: TGTGCCAGCAGCTTCTTGGCGGGGGGATACTACGAGCAGTACTTC